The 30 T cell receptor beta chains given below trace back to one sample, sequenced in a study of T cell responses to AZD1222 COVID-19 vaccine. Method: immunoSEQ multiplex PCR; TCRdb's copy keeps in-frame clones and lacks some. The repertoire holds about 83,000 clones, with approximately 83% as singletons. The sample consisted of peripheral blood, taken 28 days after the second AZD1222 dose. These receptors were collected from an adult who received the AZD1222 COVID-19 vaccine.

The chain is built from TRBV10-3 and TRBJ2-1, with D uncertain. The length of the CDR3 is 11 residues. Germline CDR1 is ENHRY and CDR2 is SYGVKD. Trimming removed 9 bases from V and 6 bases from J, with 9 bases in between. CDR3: CAMRTSNEQFF. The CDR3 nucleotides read TGTGCCATGAGGACCTCCAATGAGCAGTTCTTC.

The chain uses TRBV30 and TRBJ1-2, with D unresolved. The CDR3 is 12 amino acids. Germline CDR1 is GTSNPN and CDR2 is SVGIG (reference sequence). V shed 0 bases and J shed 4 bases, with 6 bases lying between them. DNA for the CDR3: TGTGCCTGGAGTGTATCCAGCTATGGCTACACCTTC. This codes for CAWSVSSYGYTF.

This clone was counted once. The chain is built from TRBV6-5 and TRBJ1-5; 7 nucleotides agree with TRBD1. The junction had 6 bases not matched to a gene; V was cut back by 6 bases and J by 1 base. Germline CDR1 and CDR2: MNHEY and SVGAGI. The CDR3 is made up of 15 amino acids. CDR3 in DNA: TGTGCCAGCAGACCACAGGGGCCGAGCAATCAGCCCCAGCATTTT. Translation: CASRPQGPSNQPQHF.

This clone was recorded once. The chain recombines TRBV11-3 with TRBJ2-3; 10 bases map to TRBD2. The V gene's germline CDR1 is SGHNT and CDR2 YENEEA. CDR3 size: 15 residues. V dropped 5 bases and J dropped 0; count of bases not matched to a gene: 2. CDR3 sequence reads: CASSRTSGSTDTQYF. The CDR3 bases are TGTGCCAGCAGCCGGACTAGCGGTAGCACAGATACGCAGTATTTT. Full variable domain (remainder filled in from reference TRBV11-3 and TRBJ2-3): EAGVVQSPRYKIIEKKQPVAFWCNPISGHNTLYWYLQNLGQGPELLIRYENEEAVDDSQLPKDRFSAERLKGVDSTLKIQPAELGDSAVYLCASSRTSGSTDTQYFGPGTRLTVL.

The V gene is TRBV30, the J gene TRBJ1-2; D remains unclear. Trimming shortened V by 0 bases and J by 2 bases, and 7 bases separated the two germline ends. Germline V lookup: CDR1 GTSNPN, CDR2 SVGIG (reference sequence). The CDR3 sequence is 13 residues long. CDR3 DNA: TGTGCCTGGAGTGTAACTCGGAACTATGGCTACACCTTC. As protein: CAWSVTRNYGYTF.

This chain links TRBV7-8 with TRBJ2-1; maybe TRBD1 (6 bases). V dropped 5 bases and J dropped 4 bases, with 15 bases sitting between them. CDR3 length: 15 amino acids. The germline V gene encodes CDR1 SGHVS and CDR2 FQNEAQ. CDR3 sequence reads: CASSARGITYNEQFF. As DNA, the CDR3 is TGTGCCAGCAGCGCTAGGGGGATAACATACAATGAGCAGTTCTTC.

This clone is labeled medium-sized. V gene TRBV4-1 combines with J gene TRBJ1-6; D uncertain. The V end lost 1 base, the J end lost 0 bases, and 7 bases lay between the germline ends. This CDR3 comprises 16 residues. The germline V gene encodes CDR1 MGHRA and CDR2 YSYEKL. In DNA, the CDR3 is TGCGCCAGCAGCCAAGTCCCCAGCTCCTATAATTCACCCCTCCACTTT. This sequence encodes CASSQVPSSYNSPLHF.

This CDR3 is CASSPSGNSGGEQFF. Here the CDR3 DNA reads TGTGCCAGCAGCCCCTCCGGTAATAGCGGGGGTGAGCAGTTCTTC. V usage is TRBV7-2 and J usage is TRBJ2-1; TRBD2 aligns across 9 bases. The CDR3 has 15 residues. V dropped 5 bases and J dropped 9; count of bases not matched to a gene: 11. Germline CDR1 and CDR2: SGHTA and FQGNSA.

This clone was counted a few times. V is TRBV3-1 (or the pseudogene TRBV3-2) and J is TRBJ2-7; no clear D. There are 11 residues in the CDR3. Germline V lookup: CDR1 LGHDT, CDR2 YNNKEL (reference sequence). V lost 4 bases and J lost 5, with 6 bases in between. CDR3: CASSRADEQYF. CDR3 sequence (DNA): TGTGCCAGCAGCCGGGCGGACGAGCAGTACTTC.

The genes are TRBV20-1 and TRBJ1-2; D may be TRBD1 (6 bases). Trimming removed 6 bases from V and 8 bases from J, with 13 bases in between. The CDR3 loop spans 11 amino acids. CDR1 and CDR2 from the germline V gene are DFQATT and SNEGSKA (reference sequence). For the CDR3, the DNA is TGCAGTGCCGAGAAGCAGGGGGGCTACACCTTC. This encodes CSAEKQGGYTF.

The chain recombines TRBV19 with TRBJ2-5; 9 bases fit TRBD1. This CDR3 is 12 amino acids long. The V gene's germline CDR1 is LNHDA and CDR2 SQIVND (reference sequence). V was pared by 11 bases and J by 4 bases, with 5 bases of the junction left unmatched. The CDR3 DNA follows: TGTGCCTCCGAGGACAGGGGAGAGACCCAGTACTTC. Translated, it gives CASEDRGETQYF.

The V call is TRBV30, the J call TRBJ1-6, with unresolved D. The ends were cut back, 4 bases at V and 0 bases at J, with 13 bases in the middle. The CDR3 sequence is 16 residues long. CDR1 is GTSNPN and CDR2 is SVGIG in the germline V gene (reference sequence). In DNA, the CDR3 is TGTGCCTGGATCATCAAGGGCTCCTCCTATAATTCACCCCTCCACTTT. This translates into CAWIIKGSSYNSPLHF. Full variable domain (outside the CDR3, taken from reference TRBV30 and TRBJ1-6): SQTIHQWPATLVQPVGSPLSLECTVEGTSNPNLYWYRQAAGRGLQLLFYSVGIGQISSEVPQNLSASRPQDRQFILSSKKLLLSDSGFYLCAWIIKGSSYNSPLHFGNGTRLTVT.

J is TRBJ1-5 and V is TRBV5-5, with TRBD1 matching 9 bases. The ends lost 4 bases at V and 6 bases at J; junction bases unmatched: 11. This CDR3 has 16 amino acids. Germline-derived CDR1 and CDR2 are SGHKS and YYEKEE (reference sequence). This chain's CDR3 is CASSNTGQGDGQPQHF. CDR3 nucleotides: TGTGCCAGCAGCAACACGGGACAGGGAGACGGTCAGCCCCAGCATTTT.

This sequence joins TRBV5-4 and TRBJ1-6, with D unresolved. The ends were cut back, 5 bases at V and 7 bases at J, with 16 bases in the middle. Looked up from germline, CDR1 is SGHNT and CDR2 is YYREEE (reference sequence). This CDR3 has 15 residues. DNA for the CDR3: TGTGCCAGCAGGGTCGGAACGTTTGACAATTCACCCCTCCACTTT. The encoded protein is CASRVGTFDNSPLHF.

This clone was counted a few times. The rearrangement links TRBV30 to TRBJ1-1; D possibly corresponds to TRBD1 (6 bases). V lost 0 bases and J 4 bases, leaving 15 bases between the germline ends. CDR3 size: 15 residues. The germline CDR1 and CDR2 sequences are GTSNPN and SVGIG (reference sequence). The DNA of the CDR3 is TGTGCCTGGAGTGTACAGGGTATGTGGGGCACTGAAGCTTTCTTT. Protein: CAWSVQGMWGTEAFF.

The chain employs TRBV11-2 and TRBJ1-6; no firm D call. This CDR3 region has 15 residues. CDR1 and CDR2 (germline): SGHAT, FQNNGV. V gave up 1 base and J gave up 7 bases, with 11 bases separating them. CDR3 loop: CASSLASVPNSPLHF. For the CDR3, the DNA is TGTGCCAGCAGCTTAGCATCGGTCCCAAATTCACCCCTCCACTTT.

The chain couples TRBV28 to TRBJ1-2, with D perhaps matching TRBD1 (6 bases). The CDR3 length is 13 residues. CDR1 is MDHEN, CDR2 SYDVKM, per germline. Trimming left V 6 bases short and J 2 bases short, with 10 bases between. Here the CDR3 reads CASSSGQNYGYTF. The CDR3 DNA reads TGTGCCAGCAGCTCCGGACAGAACTATGGCTACACCTTC.

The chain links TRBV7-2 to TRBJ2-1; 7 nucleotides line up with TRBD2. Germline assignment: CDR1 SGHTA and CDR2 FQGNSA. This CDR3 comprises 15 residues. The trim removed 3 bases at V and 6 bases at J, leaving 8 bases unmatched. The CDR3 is CASSFLTSAGNEQFF. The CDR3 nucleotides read TGTGCCAGCAGCTTCCTAACTAGCGCGGGCAATGAGCAGTTCTTC.

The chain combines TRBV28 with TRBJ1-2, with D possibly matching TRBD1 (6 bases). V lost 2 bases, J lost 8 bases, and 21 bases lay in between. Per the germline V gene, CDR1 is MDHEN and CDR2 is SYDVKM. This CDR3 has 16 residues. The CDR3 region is CASSLRGRGSDRGYTF. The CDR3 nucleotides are TGTGCCAGCAGTTTAAGGGGTAGGGGGTCAGATCGAGGCTACACCTTC.

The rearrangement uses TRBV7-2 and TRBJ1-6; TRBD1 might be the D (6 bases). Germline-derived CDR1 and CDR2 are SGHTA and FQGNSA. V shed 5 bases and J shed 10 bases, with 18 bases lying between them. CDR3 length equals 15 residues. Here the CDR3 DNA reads TGTGCCAGCAGCGACGACAGGTCGCTAGGGTCACCCCTCCACTTT. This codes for CASSDDRSLGSPLHF.

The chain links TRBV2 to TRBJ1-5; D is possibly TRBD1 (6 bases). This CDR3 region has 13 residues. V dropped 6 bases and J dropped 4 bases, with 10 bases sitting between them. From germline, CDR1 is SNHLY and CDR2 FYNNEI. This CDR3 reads CASSGQYNQPQHF. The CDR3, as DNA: TGTGCCAGCAGCGGACAGTATAATCAGCCCCAGCATTTT.

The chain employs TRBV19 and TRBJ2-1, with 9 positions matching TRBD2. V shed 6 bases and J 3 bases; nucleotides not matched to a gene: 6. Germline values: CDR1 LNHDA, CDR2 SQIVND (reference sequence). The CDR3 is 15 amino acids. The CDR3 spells CASSIIAGDYNEQFF. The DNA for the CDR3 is TGTGCCAGTAGCATCATAGCGGGGGACTACAATGAGCAGTTCTTC. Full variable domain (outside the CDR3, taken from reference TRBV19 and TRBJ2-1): DGGITQSPKYLFRKEGQNVTLSCEQNLNHDAMYWYRQDPGQGLRLIYYSQIVNDFQKGDIAEGYSVSREKKESFPLTVTSAQKNPTAFYLCASSIIAGDYNEQFFGPGTRLTVL.

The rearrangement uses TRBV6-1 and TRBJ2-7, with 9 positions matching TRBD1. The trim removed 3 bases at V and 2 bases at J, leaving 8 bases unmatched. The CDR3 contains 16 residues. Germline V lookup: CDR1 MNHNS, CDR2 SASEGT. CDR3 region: CASSDPSQGATYEQYF. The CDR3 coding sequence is TGTGCCAGCAGTGACCCGTCACAGGGGGCCACCTACGAGCAGTACTTC.

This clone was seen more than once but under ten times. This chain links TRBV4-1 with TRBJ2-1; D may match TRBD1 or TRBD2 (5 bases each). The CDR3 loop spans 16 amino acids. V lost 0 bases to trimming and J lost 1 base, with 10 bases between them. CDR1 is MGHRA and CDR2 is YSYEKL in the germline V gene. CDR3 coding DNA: TGCGCCAGCAGCCAAGAGGGGGTTAGGTCCTACAATGAGCAGTTCTTC. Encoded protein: CASSQEGVRSYNEQFF.

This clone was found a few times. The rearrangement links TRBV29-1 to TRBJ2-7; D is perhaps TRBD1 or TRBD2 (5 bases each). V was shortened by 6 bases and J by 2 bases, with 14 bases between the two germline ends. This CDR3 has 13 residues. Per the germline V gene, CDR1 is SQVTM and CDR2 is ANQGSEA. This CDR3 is CSVSGTQTYEQYF. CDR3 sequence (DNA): TGCAGCGTCTCCGGGACCCAGACCTACGAGCAGTACTTC.

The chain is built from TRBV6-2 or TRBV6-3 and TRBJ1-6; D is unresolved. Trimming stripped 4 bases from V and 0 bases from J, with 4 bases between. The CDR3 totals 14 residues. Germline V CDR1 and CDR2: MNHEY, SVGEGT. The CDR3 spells CASSFDSYNSPLHF. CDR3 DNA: TGTGCCAGCAGTTTTGACTCCTATAATTCACCCCTCCACTTT.

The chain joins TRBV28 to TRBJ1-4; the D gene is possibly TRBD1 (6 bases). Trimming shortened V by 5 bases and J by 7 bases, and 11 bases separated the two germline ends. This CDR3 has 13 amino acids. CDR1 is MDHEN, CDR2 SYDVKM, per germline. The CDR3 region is CASSTGYGEKLFF. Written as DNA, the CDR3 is TGTGCCAGCAGTACAGGGTACGGTGAAAAACTGTTTTTT.

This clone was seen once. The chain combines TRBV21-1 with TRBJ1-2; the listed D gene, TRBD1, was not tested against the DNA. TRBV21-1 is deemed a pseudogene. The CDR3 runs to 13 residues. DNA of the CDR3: TGTGCCAGCAGCAAAGGACAGGGATATGGCTACACCTTC. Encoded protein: CASSKGQGYGYTF.

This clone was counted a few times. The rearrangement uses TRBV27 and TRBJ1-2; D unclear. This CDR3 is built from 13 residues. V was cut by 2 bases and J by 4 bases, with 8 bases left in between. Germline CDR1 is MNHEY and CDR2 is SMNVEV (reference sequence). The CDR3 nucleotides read TGTGCCAGCAGTTTAGGGCCTTCCTATGGCTACACCTTC. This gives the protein CASSLGPSYGYTF.

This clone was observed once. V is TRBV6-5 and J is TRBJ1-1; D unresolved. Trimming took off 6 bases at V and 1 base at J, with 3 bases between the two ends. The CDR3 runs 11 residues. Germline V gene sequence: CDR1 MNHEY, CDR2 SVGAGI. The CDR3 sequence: CASRGNTEAFF. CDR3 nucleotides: TGTGCCAGCAGAGGGAACACTGAAGCTTTCTTT.